These 30 T cell receptor beta chains were sequenced from one sample in a study of cytomegalovirus exposure and HLA in healthy donors. The PCR had 60 Vbeta and 13 Jbeta primers. Clones were sequenced by immunoSEQ multiplex PCR, and TCRdb holds only the in-frame ones, with some missing. The table has 100,000 or so clones, over 12% seen once. The sequencing input was PBMCs. The source of these receptors is a female donor in good health and CMV-seronegative.

The chain recombines TRBV5-1 with TRBJ1-1; the D gene is possibly TRBD1 (5 bases). Germline CDR1 is SGHRS and CDR2 is YFSETQ. V lost 0 bases, J lost 11 bases, and 17 bases lay in between. The CDR3 spans 14 residues. For the CDR3, the DNA is TGCGCCAGCAGCTTGGACGAGGCAGGGTATGATGCTTTCTTT. Its protein is CASSLDEAGYDAFF. The entire variable domain, with the rest obtained from reference TRBV5-1 and TRBJ1-1, is as follows: KAGVTQTPRYLIKTRGQQVTLSCSPISGHRSVSWYQQTPGQGLQFLFEYFSETQRNKGNFPGRFSGRQFSNSRSEMNVSTLELGDSALYLCASSLDEAGYDAFFGQGTRLTVV.

The V gene is TRBV19, the J gene TRBJ2-1, with D possibly matching TRBD2 (6 bases). V lost 3 bases and J lost 2, with 11 bases in between. CDR1 and CDR2 from the germline V gene are LNHDA and SQIVND (reference sequence). CDR3 size: 15 residues. CDR3 in amino acids: CASSISGVPYNEQFF. As DNA, the CDR3 is TGTGCCAGTAGTATTTCGGGAGTCCCCTACAATGAGCAGTTCTTC.

There are a few counts of this clone. The chain is built from TRBV19 and TRBJ2-7; no definite D call. Trimming left V 3 bases short and J 0 bases short, with 6 bases between. The CDR3 contains 13 residues. CDR1 and CDR2 (germline): LNHDA, SQIVND (reference sequence). CDR3 sequence reads: CASSIFVSYEQYF. In nucleotides, the CDR3 is TGTGCCAGTAGTATCTTTGTCTCCTACGAGCAGTACTTC.

This clone was seen a few times. This chain uses TRBV7-9 with TRBJ2-7; D might be TRBD2 (6 bases). Germline CDR1 SEHNR, CDR2 FQNEAQ (reference sequence). This CDR3 has 16 amino acids. V was shortened by 5 bases and J by 0 bases, with 17 bases between the two germline ends. CDR3 nucleotide sequence: TGTGCCAGCAGCCGGACTACTAGCCCTAGCTCCTACGAGCAGTACTTC. Protein product: CASSRTTSPSSYEQYF.

This clone came up a few times. V gene TRBV25-1 combines with J gene TRBJ1-6; 8 bases fit TRBD1. Germline lookup yields CDR1 MGHDK and CDR2 SYGVNS. This CDR3 spans 12 amino acids. J lost 8 bases, V lost 8 bases, and 2 bases had no gene match. The CDR3 bases are TGTGCCAGCCGGGACAGGTATTCACCCCTCCACTTT. Translated: CASRDRYSPLHF.

This clone has only a few counts. V usage is TRBV29-1 and J usage is TRBJ1-1; D is unresolved. There are 13 residues in the CDR3. In germline, CDR1 is SQVTM, CDR2 ANQGSEA. Trimming shortened V by 3 bases and J by 6 bases, and 14 bases separated the two germline ends. The DNA for the CDR3 is TGCAGCGTTGAGGCTCCTTTTGGTGCTGAAGCTTTCTTT. Encoded protein: CSVEAPFGAEAFF.

This clone appeared a few times. At one boundary the junction diverges from the germline segment, which might be a read error. The same CDR3 is also encoded by other DNA sequences in this sample. The rearrangement joins TRBV7-2 to TRBJ2-1; 9 bases agree with TRBD2. Germline V gene data show CDR1 as SGHTA and CDR2 as FQGNSA. CDR3 length: 16 residues. Here the CDR3 reads CASSLAGAGAYNEQFF. CDR3 DNA sequence: TGCGCCAGCAGCTTAGCGGGAGCGGGAGCCTACAATGAGCAGTTCTTC.

This clone was seen a handful of times. The chain links TRBV7-8 to TRBJ1-4; unclear D gene. Germline V lookup: CDR1 SGHVS, CDR2 FQNEAQ. The CDR3 covers 15 residues. V was clipped by 5 bases and J by 5 bases, with 15 bases between them. The DNA for the CDR3 is TGTGCCAGCAGCGCCCTAGGCAGAGGGAATGAAAAACTGTTTTTT. It translates to CASSALGRGNEKLFF.

This clone was detected a few times. This sequence joins TRBV5-1 and TRBJ1-1, with D maybe TRBD1 (5 bases). V lost 2 bases and J lost 3, with 17 bases in between. Germline CDR1 reads SGHRS; CDR2 reads YFSETQ. This CDR3 has 16 residues. This chain's CDR3 is CASSFGFSVGDTEAFF. DNA of the CDR3: TGCGCCAGCAGCTTCGGGTTTTCTGTAGGGGACACTGAAGCTTTCTTT.

The V call is TRBV30, the J call TRBJ1-1; the match to TRBD1 covers 9 bases. The CDR3 has 14 amino acids. Trimming at V came to 2 bases and at J to 6 bases, leaving 7 bases not matched to a gene. The V gene's germline CDR1 is GTSNPN and CDR2 SVGIG (reference sequence). CDR3 sequence reads: CAWSIWDRVSEAFF. Written as DNA, the CDR3 is TGTGCCTGGAGTATTTGGGACAGGGTCTCTGAAGCTTTCTTT.

The rearrangement joins TRBV5-8 to TRBJ1-2, with D maybe TRBD1 (6 bases). The V gene lost 7 bases and the J gene lost 3 bases, with 25 bases spanning the gap. The CDR3 spans 17 residues. CDR1 and CDR2 (germline): SGHTS, YDEGEE. The DNA of the CDR3 is TGTGCCAGCGCCCATAGGGGAACAGGGCCTCCTCACTATGGCTACACCTTC. It specifies CASAHRGTGPPHYGYTF.

The V and J genes are TRBV19 and TRBJ2-7, with 9 positions matching TRBD1. Germline trimming cut 5 bases from V and 7 bases from J; bases unmatched to any gene: 12. The CDR3 spans 15 residues. The V gene's germline CDR1 is LNHDA and CDR2 SQIVND (reference sequence). This CDR3 reads CASSPGTGSVLEQYF. The CDR3 DNA reads as TGTGCCAGTAGTCCAGGGACAGGGTCAGTCTTAGAGCAGTACTTC.

The chain is built from TRBV25-1 and TRBJ2-7, with 8 bases fitting TRBD1. Germline loops: CDR1 MGHDK, CDR2 SYGVNS. The CDR3 sequence is 14 residues long. Trimming removed 7 bases from V and 4 bases from J; junction bases left unmatched: 9. The CDR3 DNA reads as TGTGCCAGCAATTCGCAGGGGGCTTTGTACGAGCAGTACTTC. Translated, it gives CASNSQGALYEQYF.

This clone was detected a few times. V is TRBV2 and J is TRBJ2-5; TRBD2 matches at 11 bases. There are 15 residues in the CDR3. Germline V gene data show CDR1 as SNHLY and CDR2 as FYNNEI. Trimming at V came to 2 bases and at J to 5 bases, leaving 4 bases not matched to a gene. As DNA, the CDR3 is TGTGCCAGCAGTGAATTAGCGGGGGGGCAGGAGACCCAGTACTTC. Translating it yields CASSELAGGQETQYF.

V is TRBV30 and J is TRBJ2-7, with 7 bases aligning to TRBD2. From germline, CDR1 is GTSNPN and CDR2 SVGIG (reference sequence). The CDR3 length is 13 residues. V lost 1 base and J lost 3; bases outside the gene matches: 3. The CDR3 protein is CAWSAGGDYEQYF. CDR3 DNA: TGTGCCTGGAGTGCGGGGGGTGACTACGAGCAGTACTTC.

The chain joins TRBV30 to TRBJ1-4; D ambiguous. Per germline, CDR1 GTSNPN and CDR2 SVGIG (reference sequence). V was shortened by 0 bases and J by 8 bases, with 7 bases between the two germline ends. The CDR3 covers 12 residues. Here the CDR3 reads CAWSVIREKLFF. The CDR3 DNA reads TGTGCCTGGAGTGTAATCCGGGAAAAACTGTTTTTT. Looking up the rest from reference TRBV30 and TRBJ1-4 gives the full variable domain: SQTIHQWPATLVQPVGSPLSLECTVEGTSNPNLYWYRQAAGRGLQLLFYSVGIGQISSEVPQNLSASRPQDRQFILSSKKLLLSDSGFYLCAWSVIREKLFFGSGTQLSVL.

This clone was seen a handful of times. The V call is TRBV7-6, the J call TRBJ1-1; 9 bases match TRBD1. CDR1 is SGHVS, CDR2 FNYEAQ, per germline. V gave up 1 base and J gave up 5 bases; unmatched junction bases: 5. The CDR3 runs to 15 residues. The CDR3 loop is CASSLGQGEGTEAFF. The CDR3 DNA is TGTGCCAGCAGCTTAGGACAGGGGGAGGGAACTGAAGCTTTCTTT.

The chain couples TRBV7-9 to TRBJ1-2, with D possibly matching TRBD1 (5 bases). Trimming pared 4 bases from V and 3 bases from J, leaving 12 bases between. The length of the CDR3 is 14 residues. Germline CDR1 SEHNR, CDR2 FQNEAQ (reference sequence). CDR3 DNA sequence: TGTGCCAGCAGCTCGCAGGGTAACGACTATGGCTACACCTTC. This translates into CASSSQGNDYGYTF.

J is TRBJ1-1 and V is TRBV2; D remains ambiguous. The CDR3 is 13 amino acids. V was shortened by 5 bases and J by 1 base, with 8 bases between the two germline ends. Germline CDR1 SNHLY, CDR2 FYNNEI. CDR3 protein: CASSLRGNTEAFF. The DNA of the CDR3 is TGTGCCAGCAGTCTCCGGGGGAACACTGAAGCTTTCTTT.

This chain uses TRBV6-5 with TRBJ2-7; the D is unclear. CDR1 and CDR2 from the germline V gene are MNHEY and SVGAGI. The CDR3 loop spans 15 amino acids. Trimming took off 0 bases at V and 1 base at J, with 10 bases between the two ends. This CDR3 is CASSYSQALSYEQYF. The CDR3 region has the DNA TGTGCCAGCAGTTACTCGCAGGCTCTTTCCTACGAGCAGTACTTC.

The chain is built from TRBV27 and TRBJ2-1, with D uncertain. The V end lost 2 bases, the J end lost 3 bases, and 11 bases lay between the germline ends. Germline values: CDR1 MNHEY, CDR2 SMNVEV (reference sequence). The CDR3 consists of 15 residues. CDR3 bases: TGTGCCAGCAGTTTAACGGGTCTTCGCTACAATGAGCAGTTCTTC. It yields the protein CASSLTGLRYNEQFF.

This clone turned up a few times. The chain uses TRBV27 and TRBJ2-1, with 10 nucleotides matching TRBD2. Per the germline V gene, CDR1 is MNHEY and CDR2 is SMNVEV (reference sequence). Losses at the gene ends were 4 bases for V and 0 bases for J; bases not matched to a gene: 0. The CDR3 length is 15 residues. The CDR3 here is CASSSSGSSYNEQFF. CDR3 nucleotides: TGTGCCAGCAGTTCTAGCGGGAGCTCCTACAATGAGCAGTTCTTC.

The chain employs TRBV4-3 and TRBJ1-2; no reliable D call. V was clipped by 1 base and J by 8 bases, with 11 bases between them. Germline loops: CDR1 LGHNA, CDR2 YSLEER. This CDR3 contains 13 residues. CDR3 coding DNA: TGCGCCAGCAGCCAAGTGCGCGCGGAGGGCTACACCTTC. Amino acid sequence: CASSQVRAEGYTF.

The chain carries TRBV29-1 and TRBJ1-1; D is unresolved. Deletions cut 6 bases from V and 1 base from J, with 15 bases between. In germline, CDR1 is SQVTM, CDR2 ANQGSEA. The length of the CDR3 is 14 residues. This CDR3 is CSVAPGRRNTEAFF. The DNA for the CDR3 is TGCAGCGTCGCCCCGGGAAGGCGGAACACTGAAGCTTTCTTT.

The gene calls are TRBV30 and TRBJ1-2; 7 nucleotides align to TRBD1. V shed 3 bases and J 8 bases; nucleotides not matched to a gene: 9. Germline CDR1 and CDR2: GTSNPN and SVGIG (reference sequence). The CDR3 spans 13 residues. The CDR3 region is CAWRVRGNHGYTF. Written as DNA, the CDR3 is TGTGCCTGGAGAGTCAGGGGGAACCACGGCTACACCTTC.

A few counts support this clone. The chain carries TRBV19 and TRBJ2-6, with 10 bases fitting TRBD2. Germline CDR1 is LNHDA and CDR2 is SQIVND (reference sequence). The CDR3 is 19 amino acids. With 5 bases clipped from V and 0 bases from J, the junction kept 10 bases outside the gene matches. CDR3 bases: TGTGCCAGTAGTTCCCACGGACTAGCGGACCACTCTGGGGCCAACGTCCTGACTTTC. It is translated as CASSSHGLADHSGANVLTF.

In nucleotides, the CDR3 is TGTGCCAGCAGCTTAGTAGCTAGCGGGGGTACAGATACGCAGTATTTT. This translates into CASSLVASGGTDTQYF. The chain has TRBV7-2 and TRBJ2-3; 10 nucleotides line up with TRBD2. Germline CDR1 SGHTA, CDR2 FQGNSA. Unmatched junction bases numbered 4, after V lost 1 base and J lost 3 bases. This CDR3 comprises 16 residues. Full variable domain (rest looked up from reference TRBV7-2 and TRBJ2-3): GAGVSQSPSNKVTEKGKDVELRCDPISGHTALYWYRQSLGQGLEFLIYFQGNSAPDKSGLPSDRFSAERTGGSVSTLTIQRTQQEDSAVYLCASSLVASGGTDTQYFGPGTRLTVL.

There are a few counts of this clone. The chain combines TRBV5-1 with TRBJ2-5, with 7 positions matching TRBD1. Germline V gene lookup returns CDR1 SGHRS and CDR2 YFSETQ. Trimming removed 4 bases from V and 4 bases from J; junction bases left unmatched: 7. The CDR3 is 14 residues long. The CDR3 protein is CASSPGQVGETQYF. In DNA, the CDR3 is TGCGCCAGCAGCCCCGGACAGGTGGGAGAGACCCAGTACTTC.

This clone was seen only a few times. This CDR3 reads CASSKQGAGQPQHF. CDR3 DNA: TGTGCCAGCAGTAAACAGGGGGCAGGTCAGCCCCAGCATTTT. The V call is TRBV6-5, the J call TRBJ1-5, with 9 bases lining up with TRBD1. CDR3 length: 14 residues. Losses at the gene ends were 5 bases for V and 6 bases for J; bases not matched to a gene: 5. Germline values: CDR1 MNHEY, CDR2 SVGAGI.

The chain carries TRBV4-1 and TRBJ2-3; 7 bases match TRBD2. V was clipped by 0 bases and J by 4 bases; unmatched bases: 7. Germline CDR1 and CDR2: MGHRA and YSYEKL. This CDR3 is built from 16 residues. CDR3 sequence reads: CASSQERTSPADTQYF. Written as DNA, the CDR3 is TGCGCCAGCAGCCAAGAGAGGACTAGTCCGGCAGATACGCAGTATTTT.